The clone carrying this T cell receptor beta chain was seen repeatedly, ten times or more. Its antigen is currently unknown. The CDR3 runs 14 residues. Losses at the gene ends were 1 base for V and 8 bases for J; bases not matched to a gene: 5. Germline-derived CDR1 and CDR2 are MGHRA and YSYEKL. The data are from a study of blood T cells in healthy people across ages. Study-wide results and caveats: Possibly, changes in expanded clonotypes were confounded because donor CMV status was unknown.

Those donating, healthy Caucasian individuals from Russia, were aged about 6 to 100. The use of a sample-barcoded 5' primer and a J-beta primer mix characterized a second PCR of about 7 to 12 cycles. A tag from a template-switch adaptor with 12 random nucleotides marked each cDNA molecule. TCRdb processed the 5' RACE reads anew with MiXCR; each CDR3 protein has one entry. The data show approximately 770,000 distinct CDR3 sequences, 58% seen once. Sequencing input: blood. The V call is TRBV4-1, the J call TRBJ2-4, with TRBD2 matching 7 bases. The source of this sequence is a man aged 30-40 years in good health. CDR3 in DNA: TGCGCCAGCAGCCAAGCCCTTCGGGAGGACATTCAGTACTTC. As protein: CASSQALREDIQYF.